The 3 T cell receptor beta chains given below trace back to one sample, sequenced in a study of CD8+ T cells in alopecia areata. Extraction of RNA preceded its reverse transcription into cDNA, which served as the sequencing template. The table came from immunoSEQ multiplex PCR; TCRdb's copy has only in-frame clones and leaves some out. Of 110,000 to 150,000 clones listed, roughly 82% are singletons. Stated treatment: oral pan-JAK inhibitor, 5-10 mg twice daily. The sequencing here drew on CD8+ T cells sorted from blood, taken at week 4, from a patient treated with tofacitinib. The receptors here all came from a human donor with alopecia areata.

V and J are TRBV7-9 and TRBJ1-5; TRBD1 agrees at 7 bases. The CDR3 consists of 13 residues. V gave up 4 bases and J gave up 6 bases; unmatched junction bases: 3. CDR1 SEHNR and CDR2 FQNEAQ come from the germline V gene (reference sequence). CDR3 DNA sequence: TGTGCCAGCAGCTCCCAGGGGGGTCAGCCCCAGCATTTT. It is translated as CASSSQGGQPQHF.

There are a few counts of this clone. The J gene is TRBJ1-5, the V gene TRBV13; no firm D call. This CDR3 is 12 amino acids long. Trimming removed 4 bases from V and 4 bases from J, with 5 bases in between. Germline V CDR1 and CDR2: PRHDT, FYEKMQ (reference sequence). The CDR3 spells CASSSTNQPQHF. DNA of the CDR3: TGTGCCAGCAGCTCCACTAATCAGCCCCAGCATTTT.

On this clone: The sample holds other DNA sequences that translate to the same CDR3. The chain couples TRBV4-1 to TRBJ2-7; 7 bases fit TRBD1. The CDR3 sequence is 14 residues long. Unmatched junction bases numbered 4, after V lost 1 base and J lost 4 bases. CDR1 and CDR2 (germline): MGHRA, YSYEKL. CDR3 sequence reads: CASSQVDRDYEQYF. The CDR3 region has the DNA TGCGCCAGCAGCCAAGTAGACAGGGATTACGAGCAGTACTTC.